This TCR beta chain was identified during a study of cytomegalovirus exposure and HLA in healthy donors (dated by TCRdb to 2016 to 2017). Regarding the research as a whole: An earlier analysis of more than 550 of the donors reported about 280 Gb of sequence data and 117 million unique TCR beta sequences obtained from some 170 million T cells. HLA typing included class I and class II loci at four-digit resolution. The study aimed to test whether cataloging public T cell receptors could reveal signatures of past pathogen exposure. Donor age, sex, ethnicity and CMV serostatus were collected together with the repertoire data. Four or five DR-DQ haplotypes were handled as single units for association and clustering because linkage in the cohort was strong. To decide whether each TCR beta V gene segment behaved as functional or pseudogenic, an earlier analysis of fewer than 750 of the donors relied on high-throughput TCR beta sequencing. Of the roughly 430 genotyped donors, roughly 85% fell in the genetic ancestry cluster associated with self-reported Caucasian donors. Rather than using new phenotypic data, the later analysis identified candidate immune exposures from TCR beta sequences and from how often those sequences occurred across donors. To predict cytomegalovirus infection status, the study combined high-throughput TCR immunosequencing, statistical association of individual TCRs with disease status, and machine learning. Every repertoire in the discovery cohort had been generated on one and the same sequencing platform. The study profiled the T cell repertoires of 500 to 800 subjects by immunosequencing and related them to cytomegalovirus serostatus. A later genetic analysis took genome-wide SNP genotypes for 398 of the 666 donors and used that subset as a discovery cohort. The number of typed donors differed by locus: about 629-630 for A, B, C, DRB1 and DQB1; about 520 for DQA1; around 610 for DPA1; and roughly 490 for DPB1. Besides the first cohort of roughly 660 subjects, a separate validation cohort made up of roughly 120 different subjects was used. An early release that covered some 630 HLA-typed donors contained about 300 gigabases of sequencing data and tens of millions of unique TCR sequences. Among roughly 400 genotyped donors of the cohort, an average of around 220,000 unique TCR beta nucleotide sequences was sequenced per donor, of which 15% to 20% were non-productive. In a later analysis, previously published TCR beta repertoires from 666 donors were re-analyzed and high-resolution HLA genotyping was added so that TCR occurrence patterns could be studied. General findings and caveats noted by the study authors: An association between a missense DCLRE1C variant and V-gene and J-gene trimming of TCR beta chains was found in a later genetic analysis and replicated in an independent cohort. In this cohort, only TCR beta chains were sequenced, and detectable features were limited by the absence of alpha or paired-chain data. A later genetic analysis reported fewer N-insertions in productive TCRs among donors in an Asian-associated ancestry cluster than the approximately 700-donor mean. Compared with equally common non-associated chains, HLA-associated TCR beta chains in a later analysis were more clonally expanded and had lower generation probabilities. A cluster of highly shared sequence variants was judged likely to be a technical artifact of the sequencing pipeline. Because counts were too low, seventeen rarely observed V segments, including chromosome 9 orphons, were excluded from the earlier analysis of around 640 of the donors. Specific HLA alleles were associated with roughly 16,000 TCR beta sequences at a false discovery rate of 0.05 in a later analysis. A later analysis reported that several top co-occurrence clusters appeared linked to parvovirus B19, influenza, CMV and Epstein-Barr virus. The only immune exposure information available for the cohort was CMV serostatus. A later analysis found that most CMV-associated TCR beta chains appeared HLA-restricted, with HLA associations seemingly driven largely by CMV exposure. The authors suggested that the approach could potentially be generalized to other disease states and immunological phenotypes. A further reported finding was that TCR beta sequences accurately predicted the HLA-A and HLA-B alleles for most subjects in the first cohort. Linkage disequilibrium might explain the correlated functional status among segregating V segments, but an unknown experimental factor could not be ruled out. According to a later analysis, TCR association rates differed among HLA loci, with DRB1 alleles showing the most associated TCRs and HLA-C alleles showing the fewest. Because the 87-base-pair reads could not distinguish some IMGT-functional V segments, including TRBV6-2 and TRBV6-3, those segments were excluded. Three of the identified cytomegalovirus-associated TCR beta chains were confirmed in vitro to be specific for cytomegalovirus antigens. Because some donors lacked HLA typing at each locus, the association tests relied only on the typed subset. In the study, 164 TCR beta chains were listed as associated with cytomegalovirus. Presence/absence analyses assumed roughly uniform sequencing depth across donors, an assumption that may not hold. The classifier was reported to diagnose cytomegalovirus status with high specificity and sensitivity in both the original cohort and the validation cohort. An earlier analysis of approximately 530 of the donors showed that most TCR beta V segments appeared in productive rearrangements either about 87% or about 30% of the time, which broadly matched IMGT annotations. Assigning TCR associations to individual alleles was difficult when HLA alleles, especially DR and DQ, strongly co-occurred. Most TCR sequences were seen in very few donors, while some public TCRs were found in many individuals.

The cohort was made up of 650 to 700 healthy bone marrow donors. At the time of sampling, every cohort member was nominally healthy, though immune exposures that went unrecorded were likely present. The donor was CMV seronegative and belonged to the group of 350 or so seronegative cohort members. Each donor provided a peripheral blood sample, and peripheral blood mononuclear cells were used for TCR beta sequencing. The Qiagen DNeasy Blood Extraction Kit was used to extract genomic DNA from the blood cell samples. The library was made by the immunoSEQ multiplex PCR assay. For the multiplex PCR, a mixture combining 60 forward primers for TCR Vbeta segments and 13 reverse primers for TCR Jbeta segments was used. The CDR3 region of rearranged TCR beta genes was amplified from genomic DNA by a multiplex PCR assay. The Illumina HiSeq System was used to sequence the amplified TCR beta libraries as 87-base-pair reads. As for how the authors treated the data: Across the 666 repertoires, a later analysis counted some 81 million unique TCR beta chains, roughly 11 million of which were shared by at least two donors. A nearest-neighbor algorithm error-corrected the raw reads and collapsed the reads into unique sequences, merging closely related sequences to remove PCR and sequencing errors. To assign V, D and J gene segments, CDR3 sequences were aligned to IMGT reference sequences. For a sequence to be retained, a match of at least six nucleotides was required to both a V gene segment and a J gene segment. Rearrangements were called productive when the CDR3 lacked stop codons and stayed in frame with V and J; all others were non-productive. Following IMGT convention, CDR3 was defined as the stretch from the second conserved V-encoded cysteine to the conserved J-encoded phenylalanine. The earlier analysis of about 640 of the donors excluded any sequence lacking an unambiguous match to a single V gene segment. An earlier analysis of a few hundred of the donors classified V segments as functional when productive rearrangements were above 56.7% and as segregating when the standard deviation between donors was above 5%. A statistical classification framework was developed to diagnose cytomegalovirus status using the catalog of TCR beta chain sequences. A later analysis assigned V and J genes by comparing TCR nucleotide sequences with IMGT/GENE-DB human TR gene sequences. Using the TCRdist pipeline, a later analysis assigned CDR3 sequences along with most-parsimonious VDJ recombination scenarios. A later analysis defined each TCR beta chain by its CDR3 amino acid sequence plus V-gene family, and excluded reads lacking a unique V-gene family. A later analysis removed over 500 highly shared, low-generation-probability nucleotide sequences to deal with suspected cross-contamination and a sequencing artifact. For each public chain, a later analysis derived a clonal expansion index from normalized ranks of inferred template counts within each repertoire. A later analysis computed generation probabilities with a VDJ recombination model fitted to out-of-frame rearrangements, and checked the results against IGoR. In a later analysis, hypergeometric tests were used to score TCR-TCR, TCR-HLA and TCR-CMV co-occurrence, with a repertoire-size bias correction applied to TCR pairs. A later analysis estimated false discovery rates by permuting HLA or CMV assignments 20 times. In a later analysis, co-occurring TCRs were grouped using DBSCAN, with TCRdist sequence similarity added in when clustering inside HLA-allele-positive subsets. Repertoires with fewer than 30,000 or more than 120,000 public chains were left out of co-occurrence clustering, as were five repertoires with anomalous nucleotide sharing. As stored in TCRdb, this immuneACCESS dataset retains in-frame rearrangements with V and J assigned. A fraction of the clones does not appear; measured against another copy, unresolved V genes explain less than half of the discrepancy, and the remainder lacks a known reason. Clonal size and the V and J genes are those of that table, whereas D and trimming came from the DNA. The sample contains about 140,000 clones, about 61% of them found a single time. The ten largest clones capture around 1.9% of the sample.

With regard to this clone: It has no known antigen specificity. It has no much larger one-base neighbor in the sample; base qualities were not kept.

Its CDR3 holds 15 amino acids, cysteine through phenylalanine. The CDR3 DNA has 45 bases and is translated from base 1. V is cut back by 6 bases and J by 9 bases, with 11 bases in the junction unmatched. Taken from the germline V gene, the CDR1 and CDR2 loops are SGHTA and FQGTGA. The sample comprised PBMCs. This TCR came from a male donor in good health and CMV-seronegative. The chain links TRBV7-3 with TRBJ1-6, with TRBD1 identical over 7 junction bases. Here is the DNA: TGTGCCAGCAGTCCGGAGGGGACAGTGGGTTCACCCCTCCACTTT. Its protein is CASSPEGTVGSPLHF.